A single sample is the source of the 21 T cell receptor beta chains below, sequenced in a study of CDR3 diversity in severe acne. One entry per CDR3 protein results from TCRdb running MiXCR on the PCR reads. The table includes 89,000 or so distinct CDR3 sequences, 45% to 55% detected once. The sequenced material came from blood. All receptors come from a male donor in good health, serving as a control.

This clonotype showed up just a few times. The chain uses TRBV28 and TRBJ1-5; 7 bases match TRBD1. The CDR3 has 15 residues. Germline V lookup: CDR1 MDHEN, CDR2 SYDVKM. V lost 5 bases and J lost 4; bases outside the gene matches: 8. The CDR3 loop reads CASSPTEGANQPQHF. The CDR3 DNA reads TGTGCCAGCAGTCCTACCGAGGGGGCAAATCAGCCCCAGCATTTT.

The chain couples TRBV10-3 to TRBJ2-5; tentative D call: TRBD1 (6 bases). This CDR3 is 11 amino acids long. Trimming left V 11 bases short and J 7 bases short, with 14 bases between. In germline, CDR1 is ENHRY, CDR2 SYGVKD. The CDR3 here is CAVQGPGTQYF. The DNA for the CDR3 is TGTGCCGTACAGGGTCCTGGGACCCAGTACTTC.

CDR3 loop: CATSRDLGRTNTEAFF. Here the CDR3 DNA reads TGTGCCACCAGCAGAGATCTCGGCAGGACGAACACTGAAGCTTTCTTT. The chain joins TRBV15 to TRBJ1-1; no clear D. Trimming stripped 0 bases from V and 1 base from J, with 12 bases between. This CDR3 region has 16 residues. Germline V lookup: CDR1 LNHNV, CDR2 YYDKDF (reference sequence).

This clonotype has a count of ten or more. J is TRBJ1-1 and V is TRBV25-1; D remains unclear. Looked up from germline, CDR1 is MGHDK and CDR2 is SYGVNS. V gave up 6 bases and J gave up 1 base, with 6 bases separating them. The CDR3 length is 12 residues. This CDR3 is CASSPENTEAFF. DNA of the CDR3: TGTGCCAGCAGCCCCGAGAACACTGAAGCTTTCTTT. The whole variable domain, filled in from reference TRBV25-1 and TRBJ1-1, reads EADIYQTPRYLVIGTGKKITLECSQTMGHDKMYWYQQDPGMELHLIHYSYGVNSTEKGDLSSESTVSRIRTEHFPLTLESARPSHTSQYLCASSPENTEAFFGQGTRLTVV.

V and J are TRBV6-5 and TRBJ1-2; no definite D call. V lost 2 bases, J lost 4 bases, and 5 bases lay in between. Germline V CDR1 and CDR2: MNHEY, SVGAGI. This CDR3 comprises 12 residues. CDR3 DNA sequence: TGTGCCAGCAGTTACGGACCCTATGGCTACACCTTC. This codes for CASSYGPYGYTF.

This clonotype came up a few times. CDR3: CASTLGRGNVHHGYTF. CDR3 nucleotides: TGTGCCAGCACCCTAGGGAGGGGAAACGTTCACCATGGCTACACCTTC. The chain links TRBV5-6 to TRBJ1-2; perhaps TRBD1 as D (5 bases). The V gene's germline CDR1 is SGHDT and CDR2 YYEEEE. This CDR3 has 16 residues. With 6 bases removed from V and 6 bases from J, the gap between germline ends came to 24 bases.

This clonotype was detected ten times or more. CDR3 amino acids: CASSEPTTTYEQYF. CDR3 bases: TGTGCCAGCAGTGAACCGACAACAACCTACGAGCAGTACTTC. The gene calls are TRBV2 and TRBJ2-7; no clear D. Trimming took 2 bases from V and 2 from J, leaving 10 bases between them. The CDR3 is 14 residues long. CDR1 is SNHLY and CDR2 is FYNNEI in the germline V gene. Full variable domain (remainder filled in from reference TRBV2 and TRBJ2-7): EPEVTQTPSHQVTQMGQEVILRCVPISNHLYFYWYRQILGQKVEFLVSFYNNEISEKSEIFDDQFSVERPDGSNFTLKIRSTKLEDSAMYFCASSEPTTTYEQYFGPGTRLTVT.

As for this clonotype: A much larger clone sits a single nucleotide away, making a read error possible. The J gene is TRBJ1-5, the V gene TRBV6-5; 8 bases map to TRBD1. CDR1 MNHEY and CDR2 SVGAGI come from the germline V gene. The CDR3 has 15 amino acids. CDR3 residues: CAISDRGRSNQPQHF. In DNA form, the CDR3 reads TGTGCCATCAGTGACAGGGGACGTAGCAATCAGCCCCAGCATTTT.

This clonotype has more than one count but fewer than ten. This sequence joins TRBV20-1 and TRBJ2-3, with TRBD2 as a possible D gene (6 bases). V shed 7 bases and J shed 4 bases, with 18 bases lying between them. The germline V gene encodes CDR1 DFQATT and CDR2 SNEGSKA (reference sequence). The CDR3 spans 14 residues. The CDR3 here is CSGSGTSPPDTQYF. The DNA for the CDR3 is TGCAGTGGCTCCGGGACTTCCCCCCCAGATACGCAGTATTTT.

V is TRBV7-9 and J is TRBJ2-7; TRBD1 matches 8 bases. Germline CDR1 is SEHNR and CDR2 is FQNEAQ (reference sequence). This CDR3 region has 16 residues. V lost 0 bases and J lost 3; bases outside the gene matches: 7. The CDR3 spells CASSLAGQGVHYEQYF. Written as DNA, the CDR3 is TGTGCCAGCAGCTTAGCCGGACAGGGTGTTCACTACGAGCAGTACTTC.

This clonotype ranks as medium-sized (0.01 to 0.1%). The chain uses TRBV12-3 or TRBV12-4 and TRBJ1-1; tentative D call: TRBD1 (5 bases). Trimming left V 6 bases short and J 3 bases short, with 8 bases between. This CDR3 contains 12 residues. The CDR3 is CASSPGDTEAFF. As DNA, the CDR3 is TGTGCCAGCAGCCCGGGGGACACTGAAGCTTTCTTT.

This clonotype was observed many times. One junction end does not reproduce the germline sequence, and a read error may be involved. This rearrangement joins TRBV5-1 to TRBJ2-1; D unresolved. The germline V gene has CDR1 SGHRS and CDR2 YFSETQ. CDR3 size: 13 residues. In DNA form, the CDR3 reads TGCTCCAGCAGCTTGGGCTACAACAATGAGCAGTTCTTC. This encodes CSSSLGYNNEQFF.

This chain connects TRBV6-5 to TRBJ1-4; D unresolved. V was clipped by 0 bases and J by 7 bases, with 15 bases between them. The CDR3 length is 16 residues. Looked up from germline, CDR1 is MNHEY and CDR2 is SVGAGI. CDR3 loop: CASSYSKGIMGEKLFF. The DNA of the CDR3 is TGTGCCAGCAGTTACTCAAAAGGAATTATGGGTGAAAAACTGTTTTTT.

The gene calls are TRBV19 and TRBJ2-7, with 9 bases identical to TRBD2. CDR3 length equals 19 residues. Germline CDR1 reads LNHDA; CDR2 reads SQIVND (reference sequence). J gave up 0 bases and V 4 bases, and 16 bases lay outside the gene matches. The CDR3 here is CASSRASGIAPPCSYEQYF. In DNA, the CDR3 is TGTGCCAGTAGTAGGGCTAGCGGGATTGCACCTCCGTGCTCCTACGAGCAGTACTTC.

V and J are TRBV11-3 and TRBJ2-2; D gene unclear. Germline V CDR1 and CDR2: SGHNT, YENEEA. V gave up 5 bases and J gave up 0 bases, with 7 bases separating them. The CDR3 totals 14 residues. CDR3 loop: CASSRYTNTGELFF. Written as DNA, the CDR3 is TGTGCCAGCAGCCGATATACGAACACCGGGGAGCTGTTTTTT.

The rearrangement joins TRBV28 to TRBJ2-3; TRBD2 might be the D (6 bases). Germline CDR1 is MDHEN and CDR2 is SYDVKM. The V and J ends lost 6 bases and 4 bases respectively, with 14 bases between them. CDR3 length equals 14 residues. CDR3 bases: TGTGCCAGCAGACCGGGACTTTCTCCAGATACGCAGTATTTT. It specifies CASRPGLSPDTQYF.

The rearrangement links TRBV20-1 to TRBJ1-5; D uncertain. Trimming cost V 3 bases and J 3 bases, with 9 bases left between them. The CDR3 totals 13 residues. The germline gives CDR1 DFQATT, CDR2 SNEGSKA (reference sequence). CDR3: CSASMGLNQPQHF. The DNA of the CDR3 is TGCAGTGCTAGTATGGGCCTCAATCAGCCCCAGCATTTT.

A remark on this clonotype: The DNA is left out, because the CDR3 cannot be placed on it with certainty; the CDR3 is given as TCRdb lists it. This chain joins TRBV9 and TRBJ1-3. With termini counted, the CDR3 has 20 amino acids. Germline-derived CDR1 and CDR2 are SGDLS and YYNGEE. This CDR3 is CASGGRLGTEAFFGQGTIYF.

This clonotype was seen a few times. This chain connects TRBV7-8 to TRBJ2-7; 13 nucleotides agree with TRBD2. This CDR3 spans 19 amino acids. V shed 3 bases, J shed 0 bases, and the junction held 11 bases outside the gene matches. CDR1 is SGHVS, CDR2 FQNEAQ, per germline. DNA of the CDR3: TGTGCCAGCAGCTTGGGTCCGGGACTAGCGGGGCTAAGCTCCTACGAGCAGTACTTC. The encoded protein is CASSLGPGLAGLSSYEQYF.

This clonotype has a count of ten or more. The chain joins TRBV10-3 to TRBJ1-3; possible D gene TRBD1, 5 bases. V dropped 8 bases and J dropped 0 bases, with 14 bases sitting between them. There are 15 residues in the CDR3. Germline CDR1 and CDR2: ENHRY and SYGVKD. The CDR3 loop is CAIGDRLNSGNTIYF. CDR3 in DNA: TGTGCCATCGGGGACCGTTTGAACTCTGGAAACACCATATATTTT.

The sample holds many counts of this clonotype. V and J are TRBV18 and TRBJ1-1; D is uncertain. Germline-derived CDR1 and CDR2 are KGHSH and LQKENI. V was shortened by 3 bases and J by 3 bases, with 14 bases between the two germline ends. The length of the CDR3 is 15 residues. CDR3 sequence (DNA): TGTGCCAGCTCACCGAAAGAGTATGGTTACACTGAAGCTTTCTTT. Residues: CASSPKEYGYTEAFF. The entire variable domain, with the rest obtained from reference TRBV18 and TRBJ1-1, is as follows: NAGVMQNPRHLVRRRGQEARLRCSPMKGHSHVYWYRQLPEEGLKFMVYLQKENIIDESGMPKERFSAEFPKEGPSILRIQQVVRGDSAAYFCASSPKEYGYTEAFFGQGTRLTVV.